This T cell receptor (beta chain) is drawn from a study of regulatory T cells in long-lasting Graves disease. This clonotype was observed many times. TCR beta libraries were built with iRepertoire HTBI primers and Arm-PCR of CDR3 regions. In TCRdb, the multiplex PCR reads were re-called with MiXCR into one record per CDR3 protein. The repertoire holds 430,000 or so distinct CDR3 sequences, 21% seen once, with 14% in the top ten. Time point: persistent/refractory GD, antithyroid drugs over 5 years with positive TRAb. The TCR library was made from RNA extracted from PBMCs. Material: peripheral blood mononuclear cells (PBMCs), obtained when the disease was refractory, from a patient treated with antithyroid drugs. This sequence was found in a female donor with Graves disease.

The CDR3 here is CASLREANVLTF. The CDR3 DNA sequence: TGTGCCAGCCTCCGTGAGGCCAACGTCCTGACTTTC. The chain is built from TRBV28 and TRBJ2-6; no reliable D call. The CDR3 extends over 12 amino acids. Per germline, CDR1 MDHEN and CDR2 SYDVKM. Trimming shortened V by 8 bases and J by 6 bases, and 8 bases separated the two germline ends.